These 21 T cell receptor beta chains were sequenced from one sample in a study of blood T cell repertoires in COVID-19. Repertoires were generated with immunoSEQ multiplex PCR, while TCRdb's copy carries only in-frame clones and drops some. The sample comprises about 270,000 clones, roughly nine tenths of which are singletons, and 9.5% to 15% rests with the top ten. The specimen sequenced was peripheral blood. Receptors originate from a woman under 40 with COVID-19, enrolled during active disease.

V gene TRBV28 combines with J gene TRBJ2-7; 9 bases are a match to TRBD1. V lost 1 base to trimming and J lost 6 bases; unmatched junction nucleotides: 4. Germline V gene lookup returns CDR1 MDHEN and CDR2 SYDVKM. This CDR3 spans 14 amino acids. This chain's CDR3 is CASSLFGTGSEQYF. The CDR3 DNA follows: TGTGCCAGCAGTTTATTCGGGACAGGGAGCGAGCAGTACTTC.

This clone appeared a single time. The V and J genes are TRBV9 and TRBJ2-2; D remains unclear. This CDR3 has 14 residues. The V gene lost 4 bases and the J gene lost 7 bases, with 14 bases spanning the gap. In germline, CDR1 is SGDLS, CDR2 YYNGEE. The CDR3 loop is CASSLSSGFGELFF. For the CDR3, the DNA is TGTGCCAGCAGCCTCTCTAGTGGGTTCGGGGAGCTGTTTTTT.

V gene TRBV4-1 combines with J gene TRBJ2-3; 8 positions match TRBD2. V lost 2 bases and J lost 3; bases outside the gene matches: 4. Germline assignment: CDR1 MGHRA and CDR2 YSYEKL. The CDR3 spans 15 residues. CDR3 in amino acids: CASSQISGVTDTQYF. DNA for the CDR3: TGCGCCAGCAGCCAAATTAGCGGGGTTACAGATACGCAGTATTTT.

The rearrangement links TRBV30 to TRBJ2-3; D is possibly TRBD2 (5 bases). CDR3 size: 13 residues. The V end was cut by 1 base, the J end by 5 bases, with 10 bases between. Germline CDR1 reads GTSNPN; CDR2 reads SVGIG (reference sequence). CDR3 coding DNA: TGTGCCTGGAGTGGCGGGTTTCGAGATACGCAGTATTTT. This translates into CAWSGGFRDTQYF.

This rearrangement joins TRBV5-4 to TRBJ2-5, with TRBD2 matching over 15 bases. V shed 3 bases, J shed 3 bases, and the junction held 6 bases outside the gene matches. The CDR3 totals 17 residues. Per the germline V gene, CDR1 is SGHNT and CDR2 is YYREEE (reference sequence). CDR3 sequence reads: CASSSGLAGGPEETQYF. DNA of the CDR3: TGTGCCAGCAGCTCCGGACTAGCGGGGGGGCCGGAAGAGACCCAGTACTTC.

The chain links TRBV7-9 to TRBJ2-1; the D gene is possibly TRBD2 (6 bases). V was clipped by 3 bases and J by 12 bases, with 18 bases between them. Looked up from germline, CDR1 is SEHNR and CDR2 is FQNEAQ (reference sequence). This CDR3 is 14 amino acids long. Here the CDR3 reads CASSFGTGDSGQFF. The CDR3 DNA is TGTGCCAGCAGCTTCGGGACTGGGGATTCGGGGCAGTTCTTC. The variable domain in full, completed from reference TRBV7-9 and TRBJ2-1, reads DTGVSQNPRHKITKRGQNVTFRCDPISEHNRLYWYRQTLGQGPEFLTYFQNEAQLEKSRLLSDRFSAERPKGSFSTLEIQRTEQGDSAMYLCASSFGTGDSGQFFGPGTRLTVL.

V and J are TRBV7-2 and TRBJ2-1; D possibly corresponds to TRBD1 (5 bases). Germline V CDR1 and CDR2: SGHTA, FQGNSA. The CDR3 has 15 residues. The ends were cut back, 1 base at V and 8 bases at J, with 15 bases in the middle. The CDR3 nucleotides read TGTGCCAGCAGCTTAGAGGCAGGGCGTTTAGATGAGCAGTTCTTC. Its translation is CASSLEAGRLDEQFF.

V is TRBV2 and J is TRBJ1-3; D call uncertain. Trimming removed 2 bases at V and 12 bases at J, with 17 bases between. CDR1 is SNHLY, CDR2 FYNNEI, per germline. This CDR3 spans 14 amino acids. The CDR3 coding sequence is TGTGCCAGCAGTGAAACGGGGTCTCGAAGCATCATATATTTT. Encoded protein: CASSETGSRSIIYF.

The chain combines TRBV6-4 with TRBJ1-6; 11 bases are a match to TRBD1. Losses at the gene ends were 6 bases for V and 9 bases for J; bases not matched to a gene: 7. CDR3 length: 15 amino acids. Germline CDR1 is MRHNA and CDR2 is SNTAGT. CDR3 nucleotides: TGTGCCAGCAGCCCTGGGGGACAGGGGGGTTCACCCCTCCACTTT. This codes for CASSPGGQGGSPLHF.

The chain has TRBV12-3 or TRBV12-4 and TRBJ2-1; weak D call: TRBD2 (5 bases). The CDR3 length is 13 residues. The V gene lost 2 bases and the J gene lost 4 bases, with 6 bases spanning the gap. Here the CDR3 DNA reads TGTGCCAGCAGTTTAAGCGGTTACAATGAGCAGTTCTTC. Translation gives CASSLSGYNEQFF.

The chain links TRBV11-2 to TRBJ2-1; 9 bases are a match to TRBD2. The germline CDR1 and CDR2 sequences are SGHAT and FQNNGV. There are 15 residues in the CDR3. V lost 5 bases and J lost 2; bases outside the gene matches: 4. The CDR3 region is CASSLTSGPYNEQFF. For the CDR3, the DNA is TGTGCCAGCAGCCTAACTAGCGGGCCCTACAATGAGCAGTTCTTC.

This rearrangement joins TRBV19 to TRBJ1-4; a weak D match, TRBD1 (5 bases). The V and J ends lost 8 bases and 5 bases respectively, with 12 bases between them. This CDR3 is 13 amino acids long. In germline, CDR1 is LNHDA, CDR2 SQIVND (reference sequence). For the CDR3, the DNA is TGTGCCAGTCGAGACAGCCAAAATGAAAAACTGTTTTTT. Protein: CASRDSQNEKLFF.

The gene calls are TRBV5-1 and TRBJ1-6; 7 bases agree with TRBD1. This CDR3 is 17 amino acids long. V was clipped by 4 bases and J by 7 bases; unmatched bases: 14. Germline V gene lookup returns CDR1 SGHRS and CDR2 YFSETQ. The CDR3 reads CASSPVDKGQVNSPLHF. DNA of the CDR3: TGCGCCAGCAGCCCCGTGGATAAAGGACAGGTAAATTCACCCCTCCACTTT.

V gene TRBV5-1 combines with J gene TRBJ2-5; 8 nucleotides match TRBD2. J was trimmed by 5 bases and V by 9 bases; bases with no gene match: 9. Germline CDR1 reads SGHRS; CDR2 reads YFSETQ. The CDR3 is made up of 13 amino acids. In DNA form, the CDR3 reads TGCGCCACCTCGCGGGGGGACGGGGAGACCCAGTACTTC. This codes for CATSRGDGETQYF.

V gene TRBV2 combines with J gene TRBJ1-6, with D unresolved. With 4 bases removed from V and 11 bases from J, the gap between germline ends came to 21 bases. Germline values: CDR1 SNHLY, CDR2 FYNNEI. The CDR3 extends over 16 amino acids. The CDR3 here is CASSVQSGGLNPPLHF. Written as DNA, the CDR3 is TGTGCCAGCAGTGTGCAATCCGGAGGCCTCAACCCACCCCTCCACTTT.

The rearrangement uses TRBV5-5 and TRBJ2-7, with TRBD1 matching 7 bases. Trimming cost V 5 bases and J 2 bases; bases outside gene matches: 10. The CDR3 loop spans 15 amino acids. Germline CDR1 and CDR2: SGHKS and YYEKEE (reference sequence). The CDR3 nucleotides are TGTGCCAGCAGAGACAGGGTGAGGACCCCCTACGAGCAGTACTTC. Its translation: CASRDRVRTPYEQYF. The whole variable domain, remainder taken from reference TRBV5-5 and TRBJ2-7, is DAGVTQSPTHLIKTRGQQVTLRCSPISGHKSVSWYQQVLGQGPQFIFQYYEKEERGRGNFPDRFSARQFPNYSSELNVNALLLGDSALYLCASRDRVRTPYEQYFGPGTRLTVT.

The rearrangement joins TRBV21-1 to TRBJ2-4; the D call TRBD1 from the table was never checked on the DNA. TRBV21-1 constitutes a pseudogene. CDR3 length equals 15 residues. The CDR3 region has the DNA TGTGCCAGCAGCGGCCCGAGACAGGGCAAAAACATTCAGTACTTC. This encodes CASSGPRQGKNIQYF.

V usage is TRBV9 and J usage is TRBJ1-1; 7 nucleotides agree with TRBD1. After removal of 4 bases from V and 4 bases from J, the junction contained 4 bases not matched to a gene. The CDR3 consists of 13 residues. Looked up from germline, CDR1 is SGDLS and CDR2 is YYNGEE. CDR3 in DNA: TGTGCCAGCAGCACAGGGGTCGCCACTGAAGCTTTCTTT. Its protein product is CASSTGVATEAFF.

The CDR3 region has the DNA TGTGCCAGCAGTTTGTTGGCCGGGCGGGTCTCACCCCTCCACTTT. Translating gives CASSLLAGRVSPLHF. This chain uses TRBV28 with TRBJ1-6; no firm D call. CDR3 length: 15 amino acids. Trimming left V 3 bases short and J 10 bases short, with 16 bases between. Per germline, CDR1 MDHEN and CDR2 SYDVKM.

The CDR3 DNA is TGCGCCAGCAGCCAACGCATTACAGGGCCCTTGGGTTATGGCTACACCTTC. It encodes CASSQRITGPLGYGYTF. V gene TRBV5-1 combines with J gene TRBJ1-2; TRBD1 is a possible D gene (6 bases). Between the trimmed V and J ends, which lost 4 bases and 5 bases, there was a span of 24 bases. The germline CDR1 and CDR2 sequences are SGHRS and YFSETQ. The CDR3 spans 17 residues.

This clone was seen only once. This chain connects TRBV2 to TRBJ2-3, with 15 bases lining up with TRBD2. Trimming at V came to 7 bases and at J to 1 base, leaving 9 bases not matched to a gene. The CDR3 length is 18 residues. CDR1 is SNHLY and CDR2 is FYNNEI in the germline V gene. CDR3 region: CASIWTSGGARGTDTQYF. The CDR3 DNA sequence: TGTGCCAGCATTTGGACTAGCGGGGGGGCCCGGGGCACAGATACGCAGTATTTT.